Presented here are 4 T cell receptor beta chains from one specimen sequenced in a study of cytomegalovirus exposure and HLA in healthy donors. PCR amplification relied on 60 Vbeta primers (plus 13 Jbeta primers). TCRdb's table, derived via immunoSEQ multiplex PCR, lists solely in-frame clones and lacks some. The sample holds more than 90,000 clones, around three quarters seen once. Source material: PBMCs. These receptors came from a man aged 50 to 60 in good health and CMV-seropositive.

J is TRBJ2-5 and V is TRBV9; 7 bases map to TRBD2. The junction had 10 bases not matched to a gene; V was cut back by 0 bases and J by 2 bases. The CDR3 sequence is 17 residues long. In germline, CDR1 is SGDLS, CDR2 YYNGEE. The CDR3 DNA sequence: TGTGCCAGCAGCGTAGCTGGTGCGGGAGTAGGGCAAGAGACCCAGTACTTC. Amino acid sequence: CASSVAGAGVGQETQYF.

The chain employs TRBV5-1 and TRBJ2-6, with 7 nucleotides matching TRBD1. The CDR3 loop spans 20 amino acids. Germline CDR1 reads SGHRS; CDR2 reads YFSETQ. The junction had 12 bases not matched to a gene; V was cut back by 0 bases and J by 0 bases. The CDR3 loop reads CASSLGTTGQVSSGANVLTF. The CDR3 bases are TGCGCCAGCAGCTTGGGGACGACAGGGCAGGTTTCCTCTGGGGCCAACGTCCTGACTTTC.

The table lists this clone with a count of one. This chain uses TRBV29-1 with TRBJ1-1, with 9 bases that match TRBD1. CDR3 length equals 14 residues. Germline V gene data show CDR1 as SQVTM and CDR2 as ANQGSEA. The J segment lost 2 bases and the V segment lost 7 bases, leaving 8 bases of the junction unmatched. The CDR3 here is CSARRDRDNTEAFF. The CDR3 DNA is TGCAGCGCCCGCCGGGACAGGGATAACACTGAAGCTTTCTTT. Filled out from reference TRBV29-1 and TRBJ1-1, the complete variable domain reads SAVISQKPSRDICQRGTSLTIQCQVDSQVTMMFWYRQQPGQSLTLIATANQGSEATYESGFVIDKFPISRPNLTFSTLTVSNMSPEDSSIYLCSARRDRDNTEAFFGQGTRLTVV.

The chain links TRBV2 to TRBJ2-5; TRBD1 is a possible D gene (6 bases). Germline CDR1 is SNHLY and CDR2 is FYNNEI. The CDR3 length is 13 residues. V dropped 1 base and J dropped 10 bases, with 13 bases sitting between them. The DNA of the CDR3 is TGTGCCAGCAGTGAAGTAGGAACAGGGAGCCAGTACTTC. It encodes CASSEVGTGSQYF.